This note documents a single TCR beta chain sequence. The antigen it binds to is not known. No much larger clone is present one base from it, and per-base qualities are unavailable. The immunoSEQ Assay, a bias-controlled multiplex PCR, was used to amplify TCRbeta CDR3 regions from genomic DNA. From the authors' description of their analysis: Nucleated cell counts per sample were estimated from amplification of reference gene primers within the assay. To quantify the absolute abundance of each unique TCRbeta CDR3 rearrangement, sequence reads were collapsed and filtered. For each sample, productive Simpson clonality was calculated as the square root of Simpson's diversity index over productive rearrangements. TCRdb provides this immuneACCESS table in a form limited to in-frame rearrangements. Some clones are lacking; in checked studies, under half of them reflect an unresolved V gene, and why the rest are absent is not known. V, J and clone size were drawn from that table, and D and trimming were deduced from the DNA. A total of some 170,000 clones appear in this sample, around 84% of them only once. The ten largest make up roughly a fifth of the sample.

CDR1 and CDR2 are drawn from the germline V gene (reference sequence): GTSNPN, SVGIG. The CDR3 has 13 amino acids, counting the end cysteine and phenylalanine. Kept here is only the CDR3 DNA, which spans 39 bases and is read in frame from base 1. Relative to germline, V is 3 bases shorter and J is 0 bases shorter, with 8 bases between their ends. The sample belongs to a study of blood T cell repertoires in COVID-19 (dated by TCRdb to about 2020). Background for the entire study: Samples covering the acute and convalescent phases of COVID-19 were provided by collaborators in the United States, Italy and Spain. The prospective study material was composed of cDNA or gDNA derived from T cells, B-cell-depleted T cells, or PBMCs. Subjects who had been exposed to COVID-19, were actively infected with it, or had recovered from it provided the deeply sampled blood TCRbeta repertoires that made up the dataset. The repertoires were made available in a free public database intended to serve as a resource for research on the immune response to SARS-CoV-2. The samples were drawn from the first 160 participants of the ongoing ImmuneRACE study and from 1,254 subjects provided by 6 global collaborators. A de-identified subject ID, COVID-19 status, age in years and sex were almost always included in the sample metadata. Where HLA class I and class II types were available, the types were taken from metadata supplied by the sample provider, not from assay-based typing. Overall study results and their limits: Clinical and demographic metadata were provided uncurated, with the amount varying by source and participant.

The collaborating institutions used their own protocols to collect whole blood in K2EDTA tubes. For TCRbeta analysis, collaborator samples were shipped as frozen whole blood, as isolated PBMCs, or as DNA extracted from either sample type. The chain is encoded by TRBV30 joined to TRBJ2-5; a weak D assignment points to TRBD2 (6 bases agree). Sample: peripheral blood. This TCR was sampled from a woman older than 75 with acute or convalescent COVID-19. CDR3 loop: CAWRGGNQETQYF. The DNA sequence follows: TGTGCCTGGAGAGGAGGGAACCAAGAGACCCAGTACTTC.